This TCR beta chain stems from a study of lymphopenia after photon versus proton radiotherapy. Study-wide findings and caveats: After the lymphocyte nadir, photon-treated repertoires showed oligoclonal expansion, especially of CD8+ Temra cells.

Points on this clone: Its specificity is unknown.

The CDR3 contains 14 residues. CDR1 is SNHLY, CDR2 FYNNEI, per germline. Between the trimmed V and J ends, which lost 7 bases and 5 bases, there was a span of 17 bases. Produced via immunoSEQ multiplex PCR; TCRdb's table is partial and in-frame only. The sample shows about 16,000 clones, roughly nine tenths of them seen only once. V and J are TRBV2 and TRBJ1-2; D remains ambiguous. The sequenced sample was peripheral blood, obtained from a patient treated with proton-based radiotherapy. The TCR comes from a woman aged 60-75 years with cholangiocarcinoma. Some clones in this sample may be carry-over from other donors' samples. The CDR3 nucleotides are TGTGCCAGCATCCCCGGGTCGGAAAAGTATGGCTACACCTTC. It yields the protein CASIPGSEKYGYTF.